This T cell receptor beta chain was recorded in a study of metastatic and nonmetastatic thyroid tumors. Overall study findings and caveats: Relative to benign nodules, malignant thyroid tumors were reportedly characterized by significantly elevated TCR beta diversity in blood and tumor.

Patients underwent thyroid surgery, and none had received any treatment before it. This clone is classed as medium-sized. Its specificity is unknown. This CDR3 is built from 13 residues. V was cut by 0 bases and J by 5 bases, with 5 bases left in between. The germline V gene has CDR1 LNHNV and CDR2 YYDKDF (reference sequence). TCRdb redid the clone calls on the PCR reads using MiXCR. Of about 20,000 clones listed, 28% are singletons. The chain carries TRBV15 and TRBJ2-4; D not certain. Sequencing used tumor tissue. The origin of this receptor is a female donor with papillary thyroid cancer or a benign thyroid nodule (not recorded which). Some clones in this sample may be carry-over from other donors' samples. CDR3 residues: CATSRERQNIQYF. CDR3 nucleotides: TGTGCCACCAGCAGAGAACGGCAAAACATTCAGTACTTC.